This T cell receptor beta chain is drawn from a study of blood T cell repertoires in COVID-19. Study in general: Specimens from acute and convalescent COVID-19 originated in the United States, Italy and Spain. PBMCs, B-cell-depleted T cells, or T cells were the source of the cDNA or gDNA that made up the material.

This clone was counted once. Other DNA sequences of this sample code for an identical CDR3. CDR1 is SGHRS and CDR2 is YFSETQ in the germline V gene. V lost 4 bases and J lost 0, with 8 bases in between. This CDR3 comprises 14 residues. In the original processing: Estimates of nucleated cell counts were drawn from the amplification of reference gene primers. Using immunoSEQ multiplex PCR, the repertoire was profiled, and TCRdb retains in-frame clones only, with some absent. The D gene and trimming were derived from the DNA, and the V and J assignments and clone size from that table. Of over 450,000 clones listed, roughly 89% are singletons.

V usage is TRBV5-1 and J usage is TRBJ2-1, with a weak D call TRBD1 (5 bases). This sequence originates from a woman between 50 and 59 years old with COVID-19, enrolled during active disease. Sequenced sample: peripheral blood. In nucleotides, the CDR3 is TGCGCCAGCAGCCCCGACAGCTCCTACAATGAGCAGTTCTTC. Amino acids: CASSPDSSYNEQFF. The full variable domain, completed using reference TRBV5-1 and TRBJ2-1, is KAGVTQTPRYLIKTRGQQVTLSCSPISGHRSVSWYQQTPGQGLQFLFEYFSETQRNKGNFPGRFSGRQFSNSRSEMNVSTLELGDSALYLCASSPDSSYNEQFFGPGTRLTVL.